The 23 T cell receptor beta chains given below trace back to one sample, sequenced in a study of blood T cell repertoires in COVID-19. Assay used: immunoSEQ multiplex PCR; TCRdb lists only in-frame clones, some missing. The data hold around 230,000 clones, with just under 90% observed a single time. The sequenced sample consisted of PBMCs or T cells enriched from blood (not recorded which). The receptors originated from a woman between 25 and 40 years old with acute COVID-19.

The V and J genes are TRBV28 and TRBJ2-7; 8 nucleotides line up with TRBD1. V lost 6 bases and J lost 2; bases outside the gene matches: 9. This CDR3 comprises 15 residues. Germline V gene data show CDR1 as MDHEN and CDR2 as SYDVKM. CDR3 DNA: TGTGCCAGCAGGGGGATGGACAGGGTAACCTACGAGCAGTACTTC. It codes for CASRGMDRVTYEQYF.

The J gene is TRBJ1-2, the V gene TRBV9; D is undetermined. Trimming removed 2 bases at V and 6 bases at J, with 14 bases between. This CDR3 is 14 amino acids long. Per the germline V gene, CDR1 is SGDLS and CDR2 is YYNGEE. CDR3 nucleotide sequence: TGTGCCAGCAGCGTTCTCCTCGGGAGGCATGGCTACACCTTC. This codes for CASSVLLGRHGYTF.

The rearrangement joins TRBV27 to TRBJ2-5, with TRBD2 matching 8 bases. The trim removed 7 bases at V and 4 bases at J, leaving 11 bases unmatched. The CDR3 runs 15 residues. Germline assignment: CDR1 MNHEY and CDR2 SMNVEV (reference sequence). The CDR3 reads CASTPGAGGRETQYF. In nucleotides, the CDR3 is TGTGCCAGCACCCCGGGGGCGGGGGGTAGAGAGACCCAGTACTTC.

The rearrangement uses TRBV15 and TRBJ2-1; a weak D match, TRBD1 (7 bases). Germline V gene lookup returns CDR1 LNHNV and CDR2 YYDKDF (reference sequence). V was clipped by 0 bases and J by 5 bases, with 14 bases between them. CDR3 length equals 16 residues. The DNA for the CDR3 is TGTGCCACCAGCAGAGAACTGGAGGGGGCAGACAATGAGCAGTTCTTC. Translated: CATSRELEGADNEQFF.

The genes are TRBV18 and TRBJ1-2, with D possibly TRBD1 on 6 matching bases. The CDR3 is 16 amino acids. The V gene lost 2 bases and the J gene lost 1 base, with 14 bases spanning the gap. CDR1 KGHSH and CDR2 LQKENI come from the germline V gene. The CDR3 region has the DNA TGTGCCAGCTCACCAGCGACAGGACAGAATAACTATGGCTACACCTTC. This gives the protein CASSPATGQNNYGYTF.

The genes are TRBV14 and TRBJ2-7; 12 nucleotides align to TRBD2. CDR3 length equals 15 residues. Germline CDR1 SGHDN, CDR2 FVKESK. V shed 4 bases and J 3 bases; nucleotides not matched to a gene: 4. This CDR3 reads CASSRRLAGVYEQYF. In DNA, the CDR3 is TGTGCCAGCAGCCGCCGACTAGCGGGAGTCTACGAGCAGTACTTC.

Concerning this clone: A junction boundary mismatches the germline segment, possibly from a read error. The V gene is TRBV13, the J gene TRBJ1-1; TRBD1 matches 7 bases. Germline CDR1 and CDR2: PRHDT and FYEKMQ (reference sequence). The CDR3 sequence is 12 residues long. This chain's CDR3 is CASSPIGQASNF. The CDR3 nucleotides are TGTGCCAGCAGCCCGATAGGACAGGCCTCGAACTTT.

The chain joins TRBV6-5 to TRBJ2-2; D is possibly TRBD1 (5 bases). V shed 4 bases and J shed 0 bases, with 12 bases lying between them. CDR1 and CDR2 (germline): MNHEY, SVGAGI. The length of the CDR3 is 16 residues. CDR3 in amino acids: CASSSRQTANTGELFF. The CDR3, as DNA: TGTGCCAGCAGTTCAAGACAGACTGCGAACACCGGGGAGCTGTTTTTT.

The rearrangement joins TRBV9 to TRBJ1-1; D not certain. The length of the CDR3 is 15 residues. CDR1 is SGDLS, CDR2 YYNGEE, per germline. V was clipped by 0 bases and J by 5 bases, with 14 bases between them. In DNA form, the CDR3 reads TGTGCCAGCAGCGTAGTGGCGGCTCGAGGGACTGAAGCTTTCTTT. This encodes CASSVVAARGTEAFF.

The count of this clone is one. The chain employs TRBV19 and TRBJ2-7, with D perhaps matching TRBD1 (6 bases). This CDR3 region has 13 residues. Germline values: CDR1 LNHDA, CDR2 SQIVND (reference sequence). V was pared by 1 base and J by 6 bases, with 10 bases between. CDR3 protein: CASSIVTGGEQYF. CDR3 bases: TGTGCCAGTAGTATAGTGACAGGCGGCGAGCAGTACTTC.

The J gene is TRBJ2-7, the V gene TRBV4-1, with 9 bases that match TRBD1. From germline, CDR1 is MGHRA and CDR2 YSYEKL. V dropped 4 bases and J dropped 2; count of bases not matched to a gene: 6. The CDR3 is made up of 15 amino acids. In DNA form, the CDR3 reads TGCGCCAGCAGCCCCTACACAGGGGGCACCTACGAGCAGTACTTC. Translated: CASSPYTGGTYEQYF.

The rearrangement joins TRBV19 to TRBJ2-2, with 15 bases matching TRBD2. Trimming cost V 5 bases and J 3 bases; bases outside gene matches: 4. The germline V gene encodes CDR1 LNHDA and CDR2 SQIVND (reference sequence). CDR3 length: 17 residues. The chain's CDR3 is CASSFGLAGGHTGELFF. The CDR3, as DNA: TGTGCCAGTAGTTTCGGACTAGCGGGGGGGCACACCGGGGAGCTGTTTTTT.

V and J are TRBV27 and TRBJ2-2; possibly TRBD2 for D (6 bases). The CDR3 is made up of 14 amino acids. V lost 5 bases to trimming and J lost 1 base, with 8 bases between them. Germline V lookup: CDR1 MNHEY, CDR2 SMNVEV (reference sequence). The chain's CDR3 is CASSMGGNTGELFF. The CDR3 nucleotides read TGTGCCAGCAGTATGGGGGGGAACACCGGGGAGCTGTTTTTT.

In DNA, the CDR3 is TGTGCCAGCAGCCGCGGACAGGTTGGCTATGGCTACACCTTC. As protein: CASSRGQVGYGYTF. This sequence joins TRBV7-2 and TRBJ1-2; TRBD1 aligns across 7 bases. The junction had 7 bases not matched to a gene; V was cut back by 5 bases and J by 4 bases. CDR3 length: 14 amino acids. CDR1 is SGHTA, CDR2 FQGNSA, per germline.

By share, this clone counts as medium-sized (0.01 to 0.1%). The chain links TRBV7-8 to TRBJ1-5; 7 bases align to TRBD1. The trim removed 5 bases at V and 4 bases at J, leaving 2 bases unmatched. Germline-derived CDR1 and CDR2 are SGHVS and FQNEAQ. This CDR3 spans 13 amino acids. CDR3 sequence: CASSPTGNQPQHF. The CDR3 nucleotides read TGTGCCAGCAGCCCGACAGGGAATCAGCCCCAGCATTTT.

CDR3 sequence reads: CASSPGTGSFGYTF. The CDR3 DNA reads TGTGCCAGCAGTCCCGGGACAGGGTCTTTCGGCTACACCTTC. The chain combines TRBV27 with TRBJ1-2; TRBD1 matches at 9 bases. Germline CDR1 MNHEY, CDR2 SMNVEV (reference sequence). V dropped 5 bases and J dropped 8; count of bases not matched to a gene: 9. The CDR3 consists of 14 residues.

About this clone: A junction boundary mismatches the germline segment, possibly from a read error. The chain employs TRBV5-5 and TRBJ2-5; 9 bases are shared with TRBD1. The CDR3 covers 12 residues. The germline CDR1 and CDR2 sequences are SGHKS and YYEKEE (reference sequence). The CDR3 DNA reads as TGTGCCAGCAGCTTGGGGGGGACAGGGATCCACTTC. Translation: CASSLGGTGIHF.

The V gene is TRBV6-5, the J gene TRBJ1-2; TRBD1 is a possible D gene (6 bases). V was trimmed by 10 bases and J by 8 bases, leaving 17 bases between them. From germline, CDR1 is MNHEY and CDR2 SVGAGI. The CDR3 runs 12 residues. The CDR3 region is CATAQGSGGYTF. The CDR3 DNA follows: TGTGCCACCGCCCAGGGGTCTGGGGGCTACACCTTC.

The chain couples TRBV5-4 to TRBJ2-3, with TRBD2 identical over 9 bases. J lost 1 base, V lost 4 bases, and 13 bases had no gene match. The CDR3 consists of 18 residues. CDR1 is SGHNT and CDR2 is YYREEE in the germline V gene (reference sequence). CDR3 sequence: CASSRSQSRGGRTDTQYF. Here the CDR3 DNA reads TGTGCCAGCAGCAGGTCCCAATCGCGGGGGGGCCGCACAGATACGCAGTATTTT. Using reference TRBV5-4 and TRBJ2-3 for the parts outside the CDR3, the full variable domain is ETGVTQSPTHLIKTRGQQVTLRCSSQSGHNTVSWYQQALGQGPQFIFQYYREEENGRGNFPPRFSGLQFPNYSSELNVNALELDDSALYLCASSRSQSRGGRTDTQYFGPGTRLTVL.

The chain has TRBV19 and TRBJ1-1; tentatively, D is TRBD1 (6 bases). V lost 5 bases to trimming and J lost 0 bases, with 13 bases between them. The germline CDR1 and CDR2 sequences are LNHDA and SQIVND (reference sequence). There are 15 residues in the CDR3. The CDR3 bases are TGTGCCAGTAGTGGGTCAGGGGCGGTGAACACTGAAGCTTTCTTT. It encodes CASSGSGAVNTEAFF.

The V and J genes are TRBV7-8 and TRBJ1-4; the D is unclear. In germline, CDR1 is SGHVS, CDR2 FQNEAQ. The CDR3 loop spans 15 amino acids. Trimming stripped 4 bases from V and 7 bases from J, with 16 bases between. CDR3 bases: TGTGCCAGCAGCTCCCATTCAGGAAACGGTGAAAAACTGTTTTTT. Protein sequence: CASSSHSGNGEKLFF.

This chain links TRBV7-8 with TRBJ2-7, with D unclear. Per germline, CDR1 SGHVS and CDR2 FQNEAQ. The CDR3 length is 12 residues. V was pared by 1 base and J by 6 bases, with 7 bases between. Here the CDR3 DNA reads TGTGCCAGCAGCTTAGAGTTCGGCGAGCAGTACTTC. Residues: CASSLEFGEQYF.

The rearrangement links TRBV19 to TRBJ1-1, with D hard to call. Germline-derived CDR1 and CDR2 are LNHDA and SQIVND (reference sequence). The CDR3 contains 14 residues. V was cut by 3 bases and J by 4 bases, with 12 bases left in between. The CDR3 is CASSIRSGFTEAFF. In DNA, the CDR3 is TGTGCCAGTAGTATTCGATCGGGGTTCACTGAAGCTTTCTTT.